This entry lists 6 T cell receptor beta chains sequenced from one sample in a study of cytomegalovirus exposure and HLA in healthy donors. Amplification used 60 Vbeta primers and 13 Jbeta primers. The protocol was immunoSEQ multiplex PCR, while the TCRdb copy is restricted to in-frame clones and leaves out a portion. Of around 160,000 clones detected, over 65% appear once; the ten largest clones hold around 3%. Sample: PBMCs. The source of these receptors is a man in his forties in good health and CMV-seropositive.

The rearrangement uses TRBV25-1 and TRBJ1-1, with D possibly being TRBD1 (5 bases). Germline V CDR1 and CDR2: MGHDK, SYGVNS. The CDR3 length is 17 residues. Trimming took 0 bases from V and 0 from J, leaving 14 bases between them. This CDR3 reads CASSEYSAGLLNTEAFF. In nucleotides, the CDR3 is TGTGCCAGCAGTGAATATTCCGCGGGGCTGCTGAACACTGAAGCTTTCTTT.

The V call is TRBV5-1, the J call TRBJ2-7; TRBD2 agrees at 10 bases. Trimming took 7 bases from V and 4 from J; bases not matched to a gene: 8. This CDR3 is 14 amino acids long. Germline CDR1 is SGHRS and CDR2 is YFSETQ. This chain's CDR3 is CASQLLAGLYEQYF. The CDR3 DNA reads TGCGCCAGCCAGCTACTAGCGGGGCTTTACGAGCAGTACTTC.

V usage is TRBV28 and J usage is TRBJ2-7; D is uncertain. Germline CDR1 MDHEN, CDR2 SYDVKM. The CDR3 sequence is 12 residues long. The V end lost 6 bases, the J end lost 4 bases, and 10 bases lay between the germline ends. The CDR3, as DNA: TGTGCCAGCAGCTCAACAAAATACGAGCAGTACTTC. It translates to CASSSTKYEQYF. Full variable domain (remainder filled in from reference TRBV28 and TRBJ2-7): DVKVTQSSRYLVKRTGEKVFLECVQDMDHENMFWYRQDPGLGLRLIYFSYDVKMKEKGDIPEGYSVSREKKERFSLILESASTNQTSMYLCASSSTKYEQYFGPGTRLTVT.

The V gene is TRBV11-3, the J gene TRBJ2-5; the match to TRBD2 covers 14 bases. Germline CDR1 reads SGHNT; CDR2 reads YENEEA. This CDR3 is 16 amino acids long. V shed 5 bases, J shed 4 bases, and the junction held 6 bases outside the gene matches. Here the CDR3 reads CASSRGTSGRVETQYF. The DNA of the CDR3 is TGTGCCAGCAGCCGAGGGACTAGCGGGAGAGTAGAGACCCAGTACTTC.

In its sample, this clone was seen a few times. CDR3 nucleotide sequence: TGCGCCAGCAGCTTAACTAGCTCCTACAATGAGCAGTTCTTC. Its protein is CASSLTSSYNEQFF. The chain uses TRBV5-1 and TRBJ2-1, with D maybe TRBD2 (5 bases). The CDR3 contains 14 residues. Trimming pared 2 bases from V and 0 bases from J, leaving 6 bases between. CDR1 is SGHRS, CDR2 YFSETQ, per germline.

This clone was seen a few times. The V call is TRBV5-1, the J call TRBJ2-6, with D perhaps matching TRBD2 (6 bases). Trimming shortened V by 1 base and J by 2 bases, and 13 bases separated the two germline ends. The CDR3 loop spans 17 amino acids. Germline V gene data show CDR1 as SGHRS and CDR2 as YFSETQ. DNA of the CDR3: TGCGCCAGCAGCTTGACCCCGCCGGGAGCTGGGGCCAACGTCCTGACTTTC. This encodes CASSLTPPGAGANVLTF.